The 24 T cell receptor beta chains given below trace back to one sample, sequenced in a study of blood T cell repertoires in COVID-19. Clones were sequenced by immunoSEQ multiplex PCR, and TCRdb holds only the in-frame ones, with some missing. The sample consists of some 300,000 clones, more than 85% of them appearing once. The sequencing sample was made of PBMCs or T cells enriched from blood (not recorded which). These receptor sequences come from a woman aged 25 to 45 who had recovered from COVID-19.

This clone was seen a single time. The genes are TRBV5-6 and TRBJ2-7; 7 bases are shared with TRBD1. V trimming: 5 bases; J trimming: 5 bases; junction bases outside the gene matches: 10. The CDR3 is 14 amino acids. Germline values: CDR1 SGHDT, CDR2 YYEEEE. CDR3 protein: CASRDRFSPNEQYF. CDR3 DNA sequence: TGTGCCAGCAGGGACAGGTTCTCCCCTAACGAGCAGTACTTC.

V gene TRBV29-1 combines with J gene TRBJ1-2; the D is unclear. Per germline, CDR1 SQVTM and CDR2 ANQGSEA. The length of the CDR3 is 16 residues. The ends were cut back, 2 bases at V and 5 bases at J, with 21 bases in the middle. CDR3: CSVESIVAGKVYGYTF. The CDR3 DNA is TGCAGCGTTGAAAGTATCGTTGCGGGGAAAGTATATGGCTACACCTTC.

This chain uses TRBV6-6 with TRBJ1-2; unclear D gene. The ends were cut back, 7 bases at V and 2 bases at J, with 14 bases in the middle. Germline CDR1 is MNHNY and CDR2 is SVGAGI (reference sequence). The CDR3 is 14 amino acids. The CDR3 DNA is TGTGCCAGCACTCCGAATCCAACAAACTATGGCTACACCTTC. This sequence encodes CASTPNPTNYGYTF.

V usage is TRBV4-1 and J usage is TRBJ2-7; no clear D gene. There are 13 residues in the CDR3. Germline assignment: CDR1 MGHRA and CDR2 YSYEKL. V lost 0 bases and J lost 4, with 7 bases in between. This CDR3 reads CASSQEAQYEQYF. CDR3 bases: TGCGCCAGCAGCCAAGAGGCCCAATACGAGCAGTACTTC.

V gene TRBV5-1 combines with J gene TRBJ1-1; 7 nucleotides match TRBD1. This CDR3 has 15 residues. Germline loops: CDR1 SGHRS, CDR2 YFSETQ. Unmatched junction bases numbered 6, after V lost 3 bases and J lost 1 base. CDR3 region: CASSSGGTANTEAFF. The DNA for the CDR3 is TGCGCCAGCAGCTCGGGCGGGACAGCGAACACTGAAGCTTTCTTT.

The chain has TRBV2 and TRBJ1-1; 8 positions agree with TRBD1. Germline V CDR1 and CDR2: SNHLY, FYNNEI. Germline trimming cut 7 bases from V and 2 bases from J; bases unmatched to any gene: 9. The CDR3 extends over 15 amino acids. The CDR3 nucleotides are TGTGCCAGCAATAGACAGGGGTCCCCCAACACTGAAGCTTTCTTT. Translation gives CASNRQGSPNTEAFF.

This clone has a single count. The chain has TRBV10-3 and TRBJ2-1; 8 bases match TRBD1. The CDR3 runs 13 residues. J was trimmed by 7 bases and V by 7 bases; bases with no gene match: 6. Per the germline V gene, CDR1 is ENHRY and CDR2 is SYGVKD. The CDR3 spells CAITSQGANEQFF. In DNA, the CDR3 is TGTGCCATCACGAGCCAGGGGGCGAATGAGCAGTTCTTC.

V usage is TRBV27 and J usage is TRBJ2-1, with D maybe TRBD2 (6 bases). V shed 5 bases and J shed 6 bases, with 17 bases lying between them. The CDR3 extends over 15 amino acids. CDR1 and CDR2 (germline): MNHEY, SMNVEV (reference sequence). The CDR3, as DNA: TGTGCCAGCAGTACCAAGACTAGTTTTCTCAATGAGCAGTTCTTC. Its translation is CASSTKTSFLNEQFF.

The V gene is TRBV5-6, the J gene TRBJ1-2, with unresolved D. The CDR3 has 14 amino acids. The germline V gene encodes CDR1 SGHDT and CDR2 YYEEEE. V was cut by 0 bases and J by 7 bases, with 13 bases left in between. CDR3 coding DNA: TGTGCCAGCAGCTTGGAGGCCCCTAGCGGTGGCTACACCTTC. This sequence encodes CASSLEAPSGGYTF.

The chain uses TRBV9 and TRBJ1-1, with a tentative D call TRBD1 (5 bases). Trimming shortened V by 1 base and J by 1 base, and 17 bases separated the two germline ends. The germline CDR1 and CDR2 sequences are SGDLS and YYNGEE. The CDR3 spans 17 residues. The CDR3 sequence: CASSVLGLFGGNTEAFF. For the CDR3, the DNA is TGTGCCAGCAGCGTATTGGGATTGTTCGGGGGGAACACTGAAGCTTTCTTT.

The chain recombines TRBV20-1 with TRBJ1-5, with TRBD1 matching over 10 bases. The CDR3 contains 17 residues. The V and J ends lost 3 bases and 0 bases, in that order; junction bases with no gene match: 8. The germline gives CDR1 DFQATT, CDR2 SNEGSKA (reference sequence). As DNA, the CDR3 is TGCAGTGCTAGTGGACAGGGGGGAGAAATTAGCAATCAGCCCCAGCATTTT. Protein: CSASGQGGEISNQPQHF.

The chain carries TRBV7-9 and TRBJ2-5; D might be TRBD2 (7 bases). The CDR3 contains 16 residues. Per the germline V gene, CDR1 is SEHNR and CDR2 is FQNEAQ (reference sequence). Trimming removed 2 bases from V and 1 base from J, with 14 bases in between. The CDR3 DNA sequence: TGTGCCAGCAGCTTACGTGACGGGGGGCTCCAAGAGACCCAGTACTTC. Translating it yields CASSLRDGGLQETQYF.

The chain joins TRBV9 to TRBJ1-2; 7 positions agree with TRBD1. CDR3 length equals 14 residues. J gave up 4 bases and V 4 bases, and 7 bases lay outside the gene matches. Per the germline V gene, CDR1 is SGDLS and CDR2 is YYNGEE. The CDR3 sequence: CASSPDRASYGYTF. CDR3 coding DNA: TGTGCCAGCAGCCCCGACAGGGCTTCCTATGGCTACACCTTC.

The CDR3 bases are TGTGCCAGCAGTGAACGCCCGGGACACATTTCTGGAAACACCATATATTTT. It yields the protein CASSERPGHISGNTIYF. V and J are TRBV6-1 and TRBJ1-3; weak D call: TRBD1 (6 bases). Trimming left V 2 bases short and J 1 base short, with 15 bases between. CDR3 length equals 17 residues. Per the germline V gene, CDR1 is MNHNS and CDR2 is SASEGT.

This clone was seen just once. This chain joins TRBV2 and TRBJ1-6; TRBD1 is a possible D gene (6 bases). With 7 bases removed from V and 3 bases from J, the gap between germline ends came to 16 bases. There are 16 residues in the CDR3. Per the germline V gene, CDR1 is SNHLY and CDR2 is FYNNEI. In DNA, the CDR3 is TGTGCCAGCAAACGAGACCGGGACATCTATAATTCACCCCTCCACTTT. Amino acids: CASKRDRDIYNSPLHF.

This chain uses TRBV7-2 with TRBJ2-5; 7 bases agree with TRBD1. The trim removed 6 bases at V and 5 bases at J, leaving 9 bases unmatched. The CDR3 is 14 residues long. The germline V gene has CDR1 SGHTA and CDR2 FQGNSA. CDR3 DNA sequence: TGTGCCAGCAGAGTTTACCAGGGGGTGGAGACCCAGTACTTC. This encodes CASRVYQGVETQYF.

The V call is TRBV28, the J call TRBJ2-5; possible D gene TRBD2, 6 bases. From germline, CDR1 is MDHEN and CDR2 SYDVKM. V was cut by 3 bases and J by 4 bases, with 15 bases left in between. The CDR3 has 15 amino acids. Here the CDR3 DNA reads TGTGCCAGCAGTTTCCAAGGCGGGGCCAGAGAGACCCAGTACTTC. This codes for CASSFQGGARETQYF.

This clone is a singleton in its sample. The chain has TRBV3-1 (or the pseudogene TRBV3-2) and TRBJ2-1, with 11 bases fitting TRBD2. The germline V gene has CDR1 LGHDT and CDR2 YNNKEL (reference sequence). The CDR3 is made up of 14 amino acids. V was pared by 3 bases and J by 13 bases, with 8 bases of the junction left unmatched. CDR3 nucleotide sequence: TGTGCCAGCAGCCAGTTACTAGCGGGGGCGCCCCAGTTCTTC. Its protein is CASSQLLAGAPQFF.

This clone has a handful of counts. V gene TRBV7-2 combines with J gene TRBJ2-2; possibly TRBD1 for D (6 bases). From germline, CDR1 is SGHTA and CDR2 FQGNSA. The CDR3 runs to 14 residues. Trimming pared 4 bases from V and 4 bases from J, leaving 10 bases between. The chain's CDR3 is CASSSGQITGELFF. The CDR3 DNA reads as TGTGCCAGCAGCTCCGGACAGATCACCGGGGAGCTGTTTTTT.

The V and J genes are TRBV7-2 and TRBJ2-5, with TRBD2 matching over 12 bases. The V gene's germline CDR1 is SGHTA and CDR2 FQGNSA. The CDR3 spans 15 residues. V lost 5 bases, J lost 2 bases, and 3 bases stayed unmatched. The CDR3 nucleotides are TGTGCCAGCAGCACTAGCGGGGGGCTTCAAGAGACCCAGTACTTC. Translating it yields CASSTSGGLQETQYF.

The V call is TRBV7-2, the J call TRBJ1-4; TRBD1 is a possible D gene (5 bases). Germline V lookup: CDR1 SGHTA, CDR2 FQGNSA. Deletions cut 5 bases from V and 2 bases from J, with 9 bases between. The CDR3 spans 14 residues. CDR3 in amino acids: CASSLGGTNEKLFF. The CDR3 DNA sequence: TGTGCCAGCAGCCTGGGGGGGACTAATGAAAAACTGTTTTTT.

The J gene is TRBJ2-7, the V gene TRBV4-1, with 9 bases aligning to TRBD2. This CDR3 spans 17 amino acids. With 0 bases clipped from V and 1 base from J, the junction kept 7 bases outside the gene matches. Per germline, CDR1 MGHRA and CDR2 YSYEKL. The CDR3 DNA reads TGCGCCAGCAGCCAAGATGCCGCTAGCGGGGTGTCCTACGAGCAGTACTTC. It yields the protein CASSQDAASGVSYEQYF.

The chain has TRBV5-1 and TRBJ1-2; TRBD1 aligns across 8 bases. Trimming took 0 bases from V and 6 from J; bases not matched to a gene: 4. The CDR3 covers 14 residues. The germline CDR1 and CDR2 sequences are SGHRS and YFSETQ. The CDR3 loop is CASSLGTGRDGYTF. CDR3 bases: TGCGCCAGCAGCTTGGGGACAGGGAGAGATGGCTACACCTTC.

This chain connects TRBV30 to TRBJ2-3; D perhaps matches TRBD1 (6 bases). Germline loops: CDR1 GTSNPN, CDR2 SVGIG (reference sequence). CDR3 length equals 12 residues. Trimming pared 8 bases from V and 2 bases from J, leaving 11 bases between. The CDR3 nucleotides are TGTGCCCAGAACAGGGTCACAGATACGCAGTATTTT. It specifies CAQNRVTDTQYF.